This T cell receptor (beta chain) emerged from a study of T cell responses to AZD1222 COVID-19 vaccine. Only in-frame clones appear in the TCRdb table, and some are missing; sequencing was by immunoSEQ multiplex PCR. In the table there are tens of thousands of clones, about 87% of which are singletons. This clone has just a few counts. The V gene end was trimmed by 3 bases and the J gene end by 4 bases; junction bases not matched to a gene: 2. This CDR3 has 15 residues. Germline CDR1 is SGHTA and CDR2 is FQGTGA. This clonotype was obtained from an adult who received the AZD1222 COVID-19 vaccine. The V gene is TRBV7-3, the J gene TRBJ2-2, with TRBD2 identical over 10 bases. This material consisted of peripheral blood, taken 28 days after the second AZD1222 dose. CDR3 nucleotides: TGTGCCAGCAGCTTGTCTAGCGGGAGCACCGGGGAGCTGTTTTTT. Protein product: CASSLSSGSTGELFF.